This T cell receptor (beta chain) was recovered during a study of identical twins. Each CDR3 protein gets one entry after TCRdb re-called the 5' RACE reads with MiXCR. Here the sample spans hundreds of thousands of distinct CDR3 sequences, around 12% being singletons. Whole-study findings and limits: Weaker excess twin sharing was observed in beta out-of-frame sequences. The more abundant beta clonotypes in cord blood had fewer insertions, and memory repertoires did not show this. Modelling approaches yielded underestimates of out-of-frame TCR alpha sharing between monozygotic twins.

Details on this clonotype: The antigen is unknown.

This CDR3 region has 14 residues. Germline-derived CDR1 and CDR2 are DFQATT and SNEGSKA (reference sequence). V lost 2 bases to trimming and J lost 8 bases; unmatched junction nucleotides: 6. Another study also made use of these data, one on yellow fever vaccine responses in identical twins.

The rearrangement joins TRBV20-1 to TRBJ2-2; 9 bases fit TRBD2. Input material: PBMCs. This receptor was obtained from a woman aged 18-35 years in good health. The CDR3 DNA reads as TGCAGTGCTAGAAACCTAGCGGGGAGTGGGGAGCTGTTTTTT. The encoded protein is CSARNLAGSGELFF.